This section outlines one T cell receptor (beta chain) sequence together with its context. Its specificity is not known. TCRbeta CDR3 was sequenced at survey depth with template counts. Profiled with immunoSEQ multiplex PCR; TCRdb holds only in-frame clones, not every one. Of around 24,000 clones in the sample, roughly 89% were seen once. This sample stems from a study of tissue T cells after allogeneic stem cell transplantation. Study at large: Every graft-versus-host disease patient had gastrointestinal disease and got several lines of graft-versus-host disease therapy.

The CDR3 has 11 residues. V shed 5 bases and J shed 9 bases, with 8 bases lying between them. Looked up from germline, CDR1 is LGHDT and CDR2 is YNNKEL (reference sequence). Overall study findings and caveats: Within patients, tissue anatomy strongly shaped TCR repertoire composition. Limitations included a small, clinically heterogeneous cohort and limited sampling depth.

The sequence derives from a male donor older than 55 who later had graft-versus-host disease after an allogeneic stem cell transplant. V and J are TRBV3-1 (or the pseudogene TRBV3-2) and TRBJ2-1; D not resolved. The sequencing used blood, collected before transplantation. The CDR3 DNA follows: TGTGCCAGCAGCTTCATCGGTGAGCAGTTCTTC. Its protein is CASSFIGEQFF.